The next 10 T cell receptor beta chains were all read from a single sample in a study of early T cells in non-severe SARS-CoV-2 infection. Using its own MiXCR run on the 5' RACE reads, TCRdb lists one record per CDR3 protein. The sample yields tens of thousands of distinct CDR3 sequences, 12% to 15% seen once. The sequenced material came from whole blood. The receptors derive from an adult who was a healthcare worker with PCR-confirmed SARS-CoV-2 infection or an uninfected control (not recorded which).

The rearrangement links TRBV6-6 to TRBJ1-2; TRBD1 aligns across 7 bases. The V and J ends lost 3 bases and 4 bases, in that order; junction bases with no gene match: 8. This CDR3 has 15 residues. CDR1 MNHNY and CDR2 SVGAGI come from the germline V gene (reference sequence). As DNA, the CDR3 is TGTGCCAGCAGTTATTCTACAGGGGACCCCTATGGCTACACCTTC. Its protein product is CASSYSTGDPYGYTF.

A few counts support this clonotype. The chain combines TRBV20-1 with TRBJ2-3, with D possibly being TRBD1 or TRBD2 (5 bases each). The CDR3 contains 16 residues. Germline V gene sequence: CDR1 DFQATT, CDR2 SNEGSKA (reference sequence). Trimming pared 0 bases from V and 1 base from J, leaving 14 bases between. The CDR3 sequence is CSARDGRGEGTDTQYF. In nucleotides, the CDR3 is TGCAGTGCTAGAGATGGTCGGGGCGAGGGCACAGATACGCAGTATTTT.

The chain carries TRBV19 and TRBJ1-1; D is unresolved. V lost 5 bases and J 1 base, leaving 8 bases between the germline ends. The CDR3 sequence is 13 residues long. Germline CDR1 is LNHDA and CDR2 is SQIVND (reference sequence). The DNA for the CDR3 is TGTGCCAGTAGTGAGGAGCCGAACACTGAAGCTTTCTTT. It yields the protein CASSEEPNTEAFF.

A few counts support this clonotype. The gene calls are TRBV30 and TRBJ1-1; D uncertain. Looked up from germline, CDR1 is GTSNPN and CDR2 is SVGIG (reference sequence). The CDR3 sequence is 14 residues long. Trimming took off 5 bases at V and 0 bases at J, with 13 bases between the two ends. The CDR3: CAWGRHTLNTEAFF. CDR3 bases: TGTGCCTGGGGCCGACACACCCTGAACACTGAAGCTTTCTTT.

This clonotype was seen only a few times. This chain connects TRBV20-1 to TRBJ1-1; 7 bases align to TRBD1. The CDR3 covers 14 residues. The ends lost 0 bases at V and 0 bases at J; junction bases unmatched: 1. Germline V gene sequence: CDR1 DFQATT, CDR2 SNEGSKA (reference sequence). The CDR3 spells CSAREGQLNTEAFF. The CDR3 bases are TGCAGTGCTAGAGAGGGACAGTTGAACACTGAAGCTTTCTTT.

This clonotype was seen repeatedly, ten times or more. J is TRBJ1-5 and V is TRBV6-1, with 9 bases matching TRBD1. Germline CDR1 MNHNS, CDR2 SASEGT. This CDR3 has 15 residues. The V segment lost 9 bases and the J segment 2 bases; nucleotides outside the gene matches: 8. The CDR3, as DNA: TGTGCCAGTGAAAAGGACAGGGGAGGCAATCAGCCCCAGCATTTT. Translation: CASEKDRGGNQPQHF.

This clonotype was seen more than once but under ten times. The chain combines TRBV4-1 with TRBJ1-2; a possible D gene is TRBD1 (5 bases). Germline-derived CDR1 and CDR2 are MGHRA and YSYEKL. The CDR3 covers 15 residues. Between the trimmed V and J ends, which lost 1 base and 4 bases, there was a span of 13 bases. CDR3 in amino acids: CASSQGLGDRYGYTF. Here the CDR3 DNA reads TGCGCCAGCAGCCAAGGTTTGGGGGACCGCTATGGCTACACCTTC.

This clonotype was seen a few times. The chain couples TRBV29-1 to TRBJ2-5; maybe TRBD1 (8 bases). The V end was cut by 8 bases, the J end by 3 bases, with 16 bases between. The V gene's germline CDR1 is SQVTM and CDR2 ANQGSEA. This CDR3 is 13 amino acids long. The CDR3 nucleotides are TGCAGCACGAAACAGGGGGGGAAAGAGACCCAGTACTTC. The encoded protein is CSTKQGGKETQYF.

V is TRBV6-9 and J is TRBJ1-1; no firm D call. This CDR3 contains 13 residues. Per germline, CDR1 MNHGY and CDR2 SVAAGI. The V and J ends lost 6 bases and 1 base respectively, with 9 bases between them. DNA for the CDR3: TGTGCCAGCAGGTCCGAAGGGAACACTGAAGCTTTCTTT. Translation gives CASRSEGNTEAFF.

This clonotype was counted at least ten times. The chain uses TRBV29-1 and TRBJ1-1; D is ambiguous. V was clipped by 1 base and J by 2 bases, with 14 bases between them. This CDR3 spans 15 amino acids. The germline CDR1 and CDR2 sequences are SQVTM and ANQGSEA. DNA of the CDR3: TGCAGCGTTGAAGCCAAGAAGGGCCTTAACACTGAAGCTTTCTTT. It yields the protein CSVEAKKGLNTEAFF.